These T cell receptor beta chains were read from a single sample in a study of Ad26.COV2.S vaccination and SARS-CoV-2 variants. Some clones are missing from TCRdb's copy, which holds only in-frame ones; the method was immunoSEQ multiplex PCR. This table has around 370,000 clones, roughly 94% appearing once. This material consisted of peripheral blood, taken after recovery from COVID-19. These receptors were collected from a human donor who had recovered from COVID-19. The CDR3 runs from the conserved cysteine through the conserved F or W. A D gene is named only where the DNA matches it firmly. The size of a clone is reported for some rows only, either as once, few or many, or as a class for expanded clones.

>TRBV5-1|TRBJ2-1|once|.
TGCGCCAGCAGCTGGGACCCCTACAATGAGCAGTTCTTC
CASSWDPYNEQFF
>TRBV10-3|TRBJ1-1|.|TRBD1
TGTGCCATCAGGCAGGGGGTGAGCACTGAAGCTTTCTTT
CAIRQGVSTEAFF
>TRBV19|TRBJ1-2|once|.
TGTGCCAGTAGTACCCAGGGACGGGGGCTGGGAAATGGCTACACCTTC
CASSTQGRGLGNGYTF
>TRBV6-6|TRBJ2-5|.|.
TGTGCCAGCAGTTATTACCGCTCCCTATGGGAGACCCAGTACTTC
CASSYYRSLWETQYF
>TRBV9|TRBJ2-7|.|TRBD2
TGTGCCAGCAGCGGGCGGGGGGAGCCGTACGAGCAGTACTTC
CASSGRGEPYEQYF
>TRBV2|TRBJ1-2|.|TRBD1
TGTGCCACCTCTCCGGGACAGCTCAACTATGGCTACACCTTC
CATSPGQLNYGYTF
>TRBV20-1|TRBJ2-5|.|TRBD2
TGCAGTGCTAGTAACCGGGGGGGCTCGAAGACCCAGTACTTC
CSASNRGGSKTQYF
>TRBV2|TRBJ2-2|.|.
TGTGCCAGCAGTGAGTCTCCCACCGGGGAGCTGTTTTTT
CASSESPTGELFF
>TRBV7-2|TRBJ1-1|.|TRBD1
TGTGCCAACAGACGACAGGGGCGGGGGAACACTGAAGCTTTCTTT
CANRRQGRGNTEAFF
>TRBV2|TRBJ2-1|.|.
TGTGCCAGCAGGGTGGATAGGGCCTACAATGAGCAGTTCTTC
CASRVDRAYNEQFF
>TRBV19|TRBJ1-4|.|TRBD1
TGCGCCAGTAGTGGGAGGGACAGTCCTTCTGAAAAACTGTTTTTT
CASSGRDSPSEKLFF
>TRBV6-2/TRBV6-3|TRBJ2-4|once|TRBD2
TGTGCCAGCAGTCCCAGCGGGGGGGACCAAAACATTCAGTACTTC
CASSPSGGDQNIQYF
>TRBV14|TRBJ2-7|.|TRBD2
TGTGCCAGCAGCCTTATGGGACTAGCGGGCGCCTACGAGCAGTACTTC
CASSLMGLAGAYEQYF
>TRBV29-1|TRBJ2-7|.|TRBD2
TGCAGCGTCACCAGGACTAGCGGGGGATACGAGCAGTACTTC
CSVTRTSGGYEQYF
>TRBV2|TRBJ2-3|once|TRBD2
TGTGCCAGCAGTGATGCCGGGGGGTGGGTCGGCACAGATACGCAGTATTTT
CASSDAGGWVGTDTQYF
>TRBV10-1|TRBJ1-6|few|.
TGCGCCAGCAGTGAACGGGGAAATTCACCCCTCCACTTT
CASSERGNSPLHF
>TRBV2|TRBJ1-1|.|TRBD1
TGTGCCAGCAAGCGGGACAGGGGCACTGAAGCTTTCTTT
CASKRDRGTEAFF
>TRBV4-1|TRBJ2-1|.|TRBD2
TGCGCCAGCAGCTACGGCGGGGGGGCGGGCAATGAGCAGTTCTTC
CASSYGGGAGNEQFF
>TRBV2|TRBJ2-7|.|.
TGTGCCAGCAGAGGCCCAGGAGCCTACGAGCAGTACTTC
CASRGPGAYEQYF
>TRBV11-2|TRBJ2-7|.|TRBD1
TGTGCCAGCAGCTTAGATCGGACAGGGAGTCTCCACGAGCAGTACTTC
CASSLDRTGSLHEQYF
>TRBV10-2|TRBJ1-2|.|.
TGCGCCAGCAGTGAGTCGATGTTAGGGGTGGCTGGCTACACCTTC
CASSESMLGVAGYTF
>TRBV5-5|TRBJ2-7|.|TRBD1
TGTGCCAGCAGCTTGGGGACAGGTCGACTCTCCTACGAGCAGTACTTC
CASSLGTGRLSYEQYF
>TRBV3-1/TRBV3-2|TRBJ1-2|.|.
TGTGCCAGCAGCCAAGATCGGGGTAACTATGGCTACACCTTC
CASSQDRGNYGYTF